This TCR beta chain was retrieved from a study of T cell responses to AZD1222 COVID-19 vaccine. Study-wide points: Only after the peak T cell response were repertoires sampled. The sample set comprised mostly white British donors with more females, and clonal diversity was possibly underestimated.

Germline lookup yields CDR1 LNHDA and CDR2 SQIVND (reference sequence). V was cut by 4 bases and J by 0 bases, with 10 bases left in between. The CDR3 is 15 residues long. Points on this clone: The antigen is not known.

This table comes from immunoSEQ multiplex PCR, and its TCRdb copy is limited to in-frame clones, with some not included. This sample yields 95,000 to 150,000 clones, of which 80% to 95% are seen a single time; over 4% belongs to the top ten. The chain is built from TRBV19 and TRBJ2-1; possible D gene TRBD1, 6 bases. The clonotype was recovered from an adult who received the MenACWY meningococcal vaccine as a control. This specimen consisted of peripheral blood, obtained 28 days after the second dose of the MenACWY control vaccine. The CDR3 bases are TGTGCCAGTAGTAAGGGGGAAAGCTCCTACAATGAGCAGTTCTTC. This translates into CASSKGESSYNEQFF.